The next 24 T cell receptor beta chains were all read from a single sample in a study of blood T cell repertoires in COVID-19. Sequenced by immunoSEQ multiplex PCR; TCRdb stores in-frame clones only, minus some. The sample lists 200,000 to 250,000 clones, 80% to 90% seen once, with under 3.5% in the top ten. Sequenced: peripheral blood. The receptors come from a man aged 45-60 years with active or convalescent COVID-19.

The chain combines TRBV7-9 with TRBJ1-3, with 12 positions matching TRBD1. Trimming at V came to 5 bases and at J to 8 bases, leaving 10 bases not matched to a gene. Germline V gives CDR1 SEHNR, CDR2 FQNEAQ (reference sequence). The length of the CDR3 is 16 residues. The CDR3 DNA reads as TGTGCCAGCAGCCCCAGCGGGGGACAGGGGGCCCACACCATATATTTT. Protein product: CASSPSGGQGAHTIYF.

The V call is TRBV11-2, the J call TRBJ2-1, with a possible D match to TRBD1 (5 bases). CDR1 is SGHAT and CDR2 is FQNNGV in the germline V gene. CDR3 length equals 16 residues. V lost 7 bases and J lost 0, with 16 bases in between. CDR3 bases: TGTGCCAGCACCGATTCAGGGCCCAGCTCCTACAATGAGCAGTTCTTC. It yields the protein CASTDSGPSSYNEQFF. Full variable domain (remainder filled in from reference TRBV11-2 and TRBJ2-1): EAGVAQSPRYKIIEKRQSVAFWCNPISGHATLYWYQQILGQGPKLLIQFQNNGVVDDSQLPKDRFSAERLKGVDSTLKIQPAKLEDSAVYLCASTDSGPSSYNEQFFGPGTRLTVL.

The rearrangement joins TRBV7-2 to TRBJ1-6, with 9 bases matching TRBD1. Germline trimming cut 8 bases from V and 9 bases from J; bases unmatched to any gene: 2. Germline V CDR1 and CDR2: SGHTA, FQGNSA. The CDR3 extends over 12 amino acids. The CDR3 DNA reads TGTGCCAGCGCGGACAGGGGTTCACCCCTCCACTTT. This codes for CASADRGSPLHF.

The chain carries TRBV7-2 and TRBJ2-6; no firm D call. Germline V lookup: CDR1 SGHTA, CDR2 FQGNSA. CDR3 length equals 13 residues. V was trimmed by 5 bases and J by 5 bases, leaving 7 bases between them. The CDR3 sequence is CASSHGWANVLTF. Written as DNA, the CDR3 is TGTGCCAGCAGCCACGGTTGGGCCAACGTCCTGACTTTC.

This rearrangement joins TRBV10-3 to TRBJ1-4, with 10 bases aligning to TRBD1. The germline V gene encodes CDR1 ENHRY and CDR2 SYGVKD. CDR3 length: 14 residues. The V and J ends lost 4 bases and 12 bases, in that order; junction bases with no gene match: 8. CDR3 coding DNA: TGTGCCATCAGTGCGGGGACAGGGGCCGCCGAACTGTTTTTT. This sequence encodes CAISAGTGAAELFF.

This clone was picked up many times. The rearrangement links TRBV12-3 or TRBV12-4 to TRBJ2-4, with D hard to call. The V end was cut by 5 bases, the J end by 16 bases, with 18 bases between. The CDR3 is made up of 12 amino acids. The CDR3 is CASSPSEQTAYF. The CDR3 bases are TGTGCCAGCAGTCCATCGGAACAGACCGCTTACTTC.

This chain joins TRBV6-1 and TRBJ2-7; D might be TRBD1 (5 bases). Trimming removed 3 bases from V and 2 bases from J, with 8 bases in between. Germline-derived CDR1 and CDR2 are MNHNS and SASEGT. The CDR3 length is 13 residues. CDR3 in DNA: TGTGCCAGCAGTGAGGACATTACCTACGAGCAGTACTTC. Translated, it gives CASSEDITYEQYF.

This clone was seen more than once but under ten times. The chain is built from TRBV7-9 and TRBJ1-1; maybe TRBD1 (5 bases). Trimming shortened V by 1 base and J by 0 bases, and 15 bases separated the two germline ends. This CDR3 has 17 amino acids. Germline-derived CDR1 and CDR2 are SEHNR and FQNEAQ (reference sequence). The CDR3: CASSLGTQTAMNTEAFF. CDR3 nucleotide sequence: TGTGCCAGCAGCTTAGGGACCCAGACAGCCATGAACACTGAAGCTTTCTTT.

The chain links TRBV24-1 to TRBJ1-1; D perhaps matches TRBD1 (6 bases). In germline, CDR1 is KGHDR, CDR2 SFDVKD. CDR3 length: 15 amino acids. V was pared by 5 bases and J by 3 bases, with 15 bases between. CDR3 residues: CATSGLLGGHTEAFF. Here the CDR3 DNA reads TGTGCCACCAGTGGTCTACTGGGGGGGCACACTGAAGCTTTCTTT.

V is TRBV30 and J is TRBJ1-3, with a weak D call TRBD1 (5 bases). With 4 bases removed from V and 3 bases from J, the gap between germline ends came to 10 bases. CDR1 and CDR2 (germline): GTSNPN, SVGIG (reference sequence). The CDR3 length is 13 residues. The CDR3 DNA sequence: TGTGCCTGGACAGGGTTGCGTGGAAACACCATATATTTT. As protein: CAWTGLRGNTIYF. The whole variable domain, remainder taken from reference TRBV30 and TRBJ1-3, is SQTIHQWPATLVQPVGSPLSLECTVEGTSNPNLYWYRQAAGRGLQLLFYSVGIGQISSEVPQNLSASRPQDRQFILSSKKLLLSDSGFYLCAWTGLRGNTIYFGEGSWLTVV.

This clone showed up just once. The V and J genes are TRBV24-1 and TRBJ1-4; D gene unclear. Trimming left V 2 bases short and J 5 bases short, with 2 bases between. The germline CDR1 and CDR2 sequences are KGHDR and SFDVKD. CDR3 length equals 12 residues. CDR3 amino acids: CATSDSNEKLFF. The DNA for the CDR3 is TGTGCCACCAGTGATTCAAATGAAAAACTGTTTTTT.

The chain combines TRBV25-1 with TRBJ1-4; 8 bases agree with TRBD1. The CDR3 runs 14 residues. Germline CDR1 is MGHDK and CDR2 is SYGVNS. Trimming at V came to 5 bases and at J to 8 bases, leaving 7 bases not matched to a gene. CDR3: CASSPGTGREKLFF. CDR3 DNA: TGTGCCAGCAGTCCCGGGACAGGAAGGGAAAAACTGTTTTTT.

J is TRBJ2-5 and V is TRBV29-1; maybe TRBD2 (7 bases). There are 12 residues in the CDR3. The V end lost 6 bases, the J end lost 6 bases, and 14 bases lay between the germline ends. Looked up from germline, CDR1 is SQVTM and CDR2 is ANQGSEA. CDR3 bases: TGCAGCGTCCCTGCGGGGGCCCAGACCCAGTACTTC. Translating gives CSVPAGAQTQYF.

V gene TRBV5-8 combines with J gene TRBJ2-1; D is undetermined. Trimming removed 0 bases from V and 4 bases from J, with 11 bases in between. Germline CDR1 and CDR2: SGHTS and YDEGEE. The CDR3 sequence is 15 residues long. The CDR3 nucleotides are TGTGCCAGCAGCTTGGGACTTTCCACTTACAATGAGCAGTTCTTC. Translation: CASSLGLSTYNEQFF.

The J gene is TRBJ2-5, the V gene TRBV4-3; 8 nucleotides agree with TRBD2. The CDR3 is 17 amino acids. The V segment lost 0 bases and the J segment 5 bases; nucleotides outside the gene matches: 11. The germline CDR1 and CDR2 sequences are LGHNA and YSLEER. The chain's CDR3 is CASSQEGGSGIYETQYF. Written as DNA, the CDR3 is TGCGCCAGCAGCCAAGAGGGGGGTAGCGGGATATATGAGACCCAGTACTTC.

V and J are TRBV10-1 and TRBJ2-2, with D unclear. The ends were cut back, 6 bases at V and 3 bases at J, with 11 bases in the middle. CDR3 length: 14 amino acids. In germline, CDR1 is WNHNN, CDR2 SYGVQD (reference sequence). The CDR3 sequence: CASRLTTDTGELFF. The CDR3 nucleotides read TGCGCCAGCAGACTAACCACGGACACCGGGGAGCTGTTTTTT.

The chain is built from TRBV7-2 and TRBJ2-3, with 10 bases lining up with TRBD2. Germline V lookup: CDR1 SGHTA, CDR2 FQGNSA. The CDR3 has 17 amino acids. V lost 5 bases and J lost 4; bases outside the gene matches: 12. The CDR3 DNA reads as TGTGCCAGCAGCCCCCGCCCTAGCGGGGGACGGGCAGATACGCAGTATTTT. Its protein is CASSPRPSGGRADTQYF.

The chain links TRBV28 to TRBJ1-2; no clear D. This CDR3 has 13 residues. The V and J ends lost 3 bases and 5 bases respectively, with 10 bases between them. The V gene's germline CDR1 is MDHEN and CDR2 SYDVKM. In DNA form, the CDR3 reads TGTGCCAGCAGTTTGGAGGGAAGATATGGCTACACCTTC. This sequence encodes CASSLEGRYGYTF.

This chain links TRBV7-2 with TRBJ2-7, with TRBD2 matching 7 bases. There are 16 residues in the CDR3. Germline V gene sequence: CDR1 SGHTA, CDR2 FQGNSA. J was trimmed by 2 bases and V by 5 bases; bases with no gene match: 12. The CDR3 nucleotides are TGTGCCAGCAGCCTCTTCGGGGCTAGCGGAGCCTACGAGCAGTACTTC. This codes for CASSLFGASGAYEQYF.

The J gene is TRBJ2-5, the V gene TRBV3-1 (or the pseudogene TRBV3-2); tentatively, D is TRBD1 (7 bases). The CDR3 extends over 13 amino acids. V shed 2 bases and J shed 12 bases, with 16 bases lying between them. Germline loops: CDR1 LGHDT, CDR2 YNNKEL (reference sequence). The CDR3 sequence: CASSQRGTATEYF. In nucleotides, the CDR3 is TGTGCCAGCAGCCAACGCGGGACAGCCACAGAGTACTTC.

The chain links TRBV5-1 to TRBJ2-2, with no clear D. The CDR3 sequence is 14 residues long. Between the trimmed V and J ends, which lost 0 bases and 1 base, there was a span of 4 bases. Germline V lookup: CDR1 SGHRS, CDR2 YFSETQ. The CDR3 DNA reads TGCGCCAGCAGCTTGGCACTGAACACCGGGGAGCTGTTTTTT. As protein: CASSLALNTGELFF.

CDR3 sequence (DNA): TGCAGTGCTAGAAATGCGGATACGCAGTATTTT. Translation: CSARNADTQYF. V and J are TRBV20-1 and TRBJ2-3; unclear D gene. Trimming stripped 2 bases from V and 6 bases from J, with 6 bases between. Germline V CDR1 and CDR2: DFQATT, SNEGSKA (reference sequence). This CDR3 has 11 amino acids.

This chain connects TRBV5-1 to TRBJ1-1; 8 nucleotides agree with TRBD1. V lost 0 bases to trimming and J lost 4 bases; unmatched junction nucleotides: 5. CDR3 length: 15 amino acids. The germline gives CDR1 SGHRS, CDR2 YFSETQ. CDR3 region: CASSLAQGESTEAFF. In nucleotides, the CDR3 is TGCGCCAGCAGCTTGGCACAGGGGGAGAGCACTGAAGCTTTCTTT.

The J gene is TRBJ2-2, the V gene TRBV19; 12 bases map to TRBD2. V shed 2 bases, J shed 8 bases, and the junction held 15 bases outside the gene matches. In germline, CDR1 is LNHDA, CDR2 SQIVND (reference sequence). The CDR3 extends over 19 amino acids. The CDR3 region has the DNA TGTGCCAGTAGTATAAGGCCTGCCTCCCTAGCGGGGGGGCGTGGGGAGCTGTTTTTT. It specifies CASSIRPASLAGGRGELFF.